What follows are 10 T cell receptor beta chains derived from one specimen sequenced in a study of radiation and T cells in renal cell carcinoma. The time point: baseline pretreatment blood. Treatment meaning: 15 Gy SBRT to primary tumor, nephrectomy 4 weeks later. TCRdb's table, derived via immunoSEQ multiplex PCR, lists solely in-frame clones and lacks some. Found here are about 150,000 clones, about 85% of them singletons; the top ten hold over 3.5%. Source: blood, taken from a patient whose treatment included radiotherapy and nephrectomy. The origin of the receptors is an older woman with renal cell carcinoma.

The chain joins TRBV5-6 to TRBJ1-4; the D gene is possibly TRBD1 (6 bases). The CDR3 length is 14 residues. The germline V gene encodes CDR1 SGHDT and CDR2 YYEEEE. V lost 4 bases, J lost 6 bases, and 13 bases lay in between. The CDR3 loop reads CASSTGWEDEKLFF. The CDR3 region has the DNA TGTGCCAGCAGCACAGGGTGGGAAGATGAAAAACTGTTTTTT.

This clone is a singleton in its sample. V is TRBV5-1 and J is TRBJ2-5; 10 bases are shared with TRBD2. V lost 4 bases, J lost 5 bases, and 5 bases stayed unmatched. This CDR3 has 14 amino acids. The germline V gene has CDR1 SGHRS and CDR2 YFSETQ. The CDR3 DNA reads TGCGCCAGCAGCCCAGCGGGGGGGCGTGAGACCCAGTACTTC. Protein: CASSPAGGRETQYF.

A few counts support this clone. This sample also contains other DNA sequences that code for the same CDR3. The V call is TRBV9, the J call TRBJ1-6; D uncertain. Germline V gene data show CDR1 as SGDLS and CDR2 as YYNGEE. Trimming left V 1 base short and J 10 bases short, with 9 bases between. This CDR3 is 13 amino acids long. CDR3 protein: CASSVSPGSPLHF. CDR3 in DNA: TGTGCCAGCAGCGTAAGTCCCGGATCACCCCTCCACTTT.

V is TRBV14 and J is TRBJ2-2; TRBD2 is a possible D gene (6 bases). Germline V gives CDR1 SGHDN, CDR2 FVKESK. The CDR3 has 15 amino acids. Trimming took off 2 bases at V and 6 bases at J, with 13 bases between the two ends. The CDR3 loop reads CASSQSRGRAGELFF. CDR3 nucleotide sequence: TGTGCCAGCAGCCAATCCCGGGGGAGAGCCGGGGAGCTGTTTTTT.

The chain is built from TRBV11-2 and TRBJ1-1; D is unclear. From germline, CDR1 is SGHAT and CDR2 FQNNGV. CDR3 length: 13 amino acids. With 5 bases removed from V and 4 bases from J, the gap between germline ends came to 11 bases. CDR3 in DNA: TGTGCCAGCAGCCGGTATCGCGGCACTGAAGCTTTCTTT. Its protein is CASSRYRGTEAFF.

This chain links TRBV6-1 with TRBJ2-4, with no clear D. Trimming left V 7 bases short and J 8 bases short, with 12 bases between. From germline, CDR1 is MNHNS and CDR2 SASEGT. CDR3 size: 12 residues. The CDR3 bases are TGTGCCAGCAAGTATACTGGGGACATTCAGTACTTC. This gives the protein CASKYTGDIQYF.

In nucleotides, the CDR3 is TGTGCCAGCAGTGACTCAGGGATCAACACAGATACGCAGTATTTT. Residues: CASSDSGINTDTQYF. This rearrangement joins TRBV6-4 to TRBJ2-3; D is unresolved. Looked up from germline, CDR1 is MRHNA and CDR2 is SNTAGT. The CDR3 runs to 15 residues. V gave up 0 bases and J gave up 2 bases, with 9 bases separating them.

CDR3 coding DNA: TGTGCCAGCAGTGTTGGGACAGGAGGGGGACAGGAAAAACTGTTTTTT. It codes for CASSVGTGGGQEKLFF. The genes are TRBV2 and TRBJ1-4, with TRBD1 matching 8 bases. The V gene's germline CDR1 is SNHLY and CDR2 FYNNEI. The ends lost 4 bases at V and 8 bases at J; junction bases unmatched: 12. The CDR3 is 16 amino acids.

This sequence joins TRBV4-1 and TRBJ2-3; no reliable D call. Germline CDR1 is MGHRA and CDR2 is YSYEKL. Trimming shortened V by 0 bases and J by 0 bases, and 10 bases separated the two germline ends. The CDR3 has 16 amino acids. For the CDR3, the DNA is TGCGCCAGCAGCCAAGATCAAGCAGCTAGCACAGATACGCAGTATTTT. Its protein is CASSQDQAASTDTQYF.

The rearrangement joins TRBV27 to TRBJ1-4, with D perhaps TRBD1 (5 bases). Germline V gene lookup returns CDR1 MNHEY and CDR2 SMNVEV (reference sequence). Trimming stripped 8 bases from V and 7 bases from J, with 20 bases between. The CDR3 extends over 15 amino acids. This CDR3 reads CASSLEAGYGEKLFF. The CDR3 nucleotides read TGTGCCAGCTCTCTTGAGGCAGGGTATGGTGAAAAACTGTTTTTT.